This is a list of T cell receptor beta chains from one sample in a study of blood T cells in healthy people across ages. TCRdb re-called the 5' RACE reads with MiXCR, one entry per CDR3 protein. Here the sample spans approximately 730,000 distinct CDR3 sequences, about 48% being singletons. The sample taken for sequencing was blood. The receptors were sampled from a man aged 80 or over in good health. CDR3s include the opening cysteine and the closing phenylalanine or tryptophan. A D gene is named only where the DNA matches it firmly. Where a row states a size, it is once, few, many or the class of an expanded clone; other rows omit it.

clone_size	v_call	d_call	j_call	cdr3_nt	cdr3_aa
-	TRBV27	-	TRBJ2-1	TGTGCCAGCAGTTTATCGTGGCCGTCGGGTTCCTACAATGAGCAGTTCTTC	CASSLSWPSGSYNEQFF
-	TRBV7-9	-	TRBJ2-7	TGTGCCAGCGGCTTAGGGACACCCAGCTCCTACGAGCAGTACTTC	CASGLGTPSSYEQYF
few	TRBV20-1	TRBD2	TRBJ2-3	TGCAGTGCTAGGACTAGCGGGATCCGCACAGATACGCAGTATTTT	CSARTSGIRTDTQYF
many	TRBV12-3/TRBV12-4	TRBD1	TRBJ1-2	TGTGCCAGCAGCCAGGGACAGGAGAGTCCTGGCTACACCTTC	CASSQGQESPGYTF
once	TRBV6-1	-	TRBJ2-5	TGTGCCAGCAGCCCCGGTTTAGGGTATGGGGCCCAGTACTTC	CASSPGLGYGAQYF
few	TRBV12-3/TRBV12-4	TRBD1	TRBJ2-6	TGTGCCAGCAGTTTTAGGGACAGGGGGCGATTTGGGGCCAACGTCCTGACTTTC	CASSFRDRGRFGANVLTF
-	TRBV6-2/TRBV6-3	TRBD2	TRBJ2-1	TGTGCCAGCGTCGCGGTCGGACTAGACTTTGGCAATGAGCAGTTCTTC	CASVAVGLDFGNEQFF
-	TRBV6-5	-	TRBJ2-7	TGTGCCAGCAGTCGAGCAGGGCTTTCGATGTCGGGCGAGCAGTACTTC	CASSRAGLSMSGEQYF
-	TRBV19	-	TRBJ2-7	TGTGCCAGTAGCCCCCAGGGGCCGGGTGTATACGAGCAGTACTTC	CASSPQGPGVYEQYF
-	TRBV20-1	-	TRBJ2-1	TGCAGTGCTACGGGGAAAGGACGTATTAGCTCCTACAATGAGCAGTTCTTC	CSATGKGRISSYNEQFF
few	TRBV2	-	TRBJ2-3	TGTGCCAGCAGTGGTCGGAACACAGATACGCAGTATTTT	CASSGRNTDTQYF
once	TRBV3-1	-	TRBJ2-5	TGTGCCAGCAGCCAGAGCGGGCAGCACCAAGAGACCCAGTACTTC	CASSQSGQHQETQYF
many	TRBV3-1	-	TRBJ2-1	TGTGCCAGCAGCCAAGATCTCGTAGAAGGGAGTTCAACCTACAATGAGCAGTTCTTC	CASSQDLVEGSSTYNEQFF
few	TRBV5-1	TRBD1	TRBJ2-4	TGCGCCAGCAGCCCATCCCTAGGGGACAGAAACATTCAGTACTTC	CASSPSLGDRNIQYF
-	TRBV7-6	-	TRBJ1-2	TGTGCCAGCAGCTTAGCGGGCAGGGCTGGGGGCTACACCTTC	CASSLAGRAGGYTF
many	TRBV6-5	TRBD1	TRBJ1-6	TGTGCCAGCAGCTGGACAGGGGGTAATTCACCCCTCCACTTT	CASSWTGGNSPLHF
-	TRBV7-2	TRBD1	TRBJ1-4	TGTGCCAGCAGCTTACTCGGACAGGGGATGGGTGAAAAACTGTTTTTT	CASSLLGQGMGEKLFF
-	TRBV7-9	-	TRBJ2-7	TGTGCCAGCAGCTCCGACCACAGGGCCTACGAGCAGTACTTC	CASSSDHRAYEQYF
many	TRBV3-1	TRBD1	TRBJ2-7	TGTGCCAGCAGCCAGGGGGGACAGGGGACCTACGAGCAGTACTTC	CASSQGGQGTYEQYF
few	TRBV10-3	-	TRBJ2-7	TGTGCCACCGATGCGGGCGAGGGAGGACTTTACGAGCAGTACTTC	CATDAGEGGLYEQYF
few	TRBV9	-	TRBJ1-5	TGTGCCAGCAGTTCAGGTAGCAATCAGCCCCAGCATTTT	CASSSGSNQPQHF
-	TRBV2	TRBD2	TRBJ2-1	TGTGCCAGCAGGGAGAGGACTAGCGACGGTGAGCAGTTCTTC	CASRERTSDGEQFF
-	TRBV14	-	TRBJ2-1	TGTGCCAGCAGCCAAGTAGGCGGCGGCAATGAGCAGTTCTTC	CASSQVGGGNEQFF
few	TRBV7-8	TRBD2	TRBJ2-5	TGTGCCAGCAGCGCCCTAGCGGCAACCCAAGAGACCCAGTACTTC	CASSALAATQETQYF
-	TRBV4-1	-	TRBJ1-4	TGCGCCAGCAGCCAAGGGGCAGGCGAAAAACTGTTTTTT	CASSQGAGEKLFF
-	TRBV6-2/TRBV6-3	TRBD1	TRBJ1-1	TGTGCGAGCCGGGACAGGGGCTTCCAGGGGACTGAGGCTTTCTTT	CASRDRGFQGTEAFF
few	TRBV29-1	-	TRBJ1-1	TGCAGCGCATCGAAGGGGGGAGGGGATACTGAAGCTTTCTTT	CSASKGGGDTEAFF
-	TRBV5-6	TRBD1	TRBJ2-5	TGTGCCAGCAGCGTACCGGGACAGGGGCAAGAGACCCAGTACTTC	CASSVPGQGQETQYF
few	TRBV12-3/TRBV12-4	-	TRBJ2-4	TGTGCCAGCTCTGGGACGGACCTAGCCAAAAACATTCAGTACTTC	CASSGTDLAKNIQYF
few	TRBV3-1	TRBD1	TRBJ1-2	TGTGCCAGCAGTCGACAGGGGGGTGATGGCTACACCTTC	CASSRQGGDGYTF